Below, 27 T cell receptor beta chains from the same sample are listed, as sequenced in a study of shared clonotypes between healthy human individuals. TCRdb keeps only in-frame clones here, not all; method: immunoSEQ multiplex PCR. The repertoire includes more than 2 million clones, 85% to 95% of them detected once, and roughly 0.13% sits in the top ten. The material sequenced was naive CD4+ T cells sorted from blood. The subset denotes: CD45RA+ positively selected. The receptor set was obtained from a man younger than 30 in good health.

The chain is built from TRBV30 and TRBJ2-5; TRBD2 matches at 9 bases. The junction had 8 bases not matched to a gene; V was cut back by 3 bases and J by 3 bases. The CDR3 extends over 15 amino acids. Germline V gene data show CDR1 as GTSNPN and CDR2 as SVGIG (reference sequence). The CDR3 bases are TGTGCCTGGAGCCGAGGGGCGGGGGGGAAAGAGACCCAGTACTTC. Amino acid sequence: CAWSRGAGGKETQYF.

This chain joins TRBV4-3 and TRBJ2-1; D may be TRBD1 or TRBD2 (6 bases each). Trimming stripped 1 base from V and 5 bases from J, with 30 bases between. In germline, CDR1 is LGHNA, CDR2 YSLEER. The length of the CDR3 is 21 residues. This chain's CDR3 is CASSQGFGGAELWDFHNEQFF. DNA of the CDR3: TGCGCCAGCAGCCAAGGGTTTGGGGGCGCAGAACTTTGGGACTTCCACAATGAGCAGTTCTTC.

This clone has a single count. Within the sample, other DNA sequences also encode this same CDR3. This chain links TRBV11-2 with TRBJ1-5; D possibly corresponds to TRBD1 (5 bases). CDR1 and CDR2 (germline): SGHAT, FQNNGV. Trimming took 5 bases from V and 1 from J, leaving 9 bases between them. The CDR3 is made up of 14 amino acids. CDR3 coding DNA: TGTGCCAGCAGCCAGGGAGGGAGCAATCAGCCCCAGCATTTT. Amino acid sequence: CASSQGGSNQPQHF.

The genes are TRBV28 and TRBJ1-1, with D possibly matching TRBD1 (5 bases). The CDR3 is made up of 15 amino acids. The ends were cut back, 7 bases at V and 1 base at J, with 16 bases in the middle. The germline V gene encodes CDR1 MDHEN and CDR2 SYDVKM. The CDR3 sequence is CASKEFTGPNTEAFF. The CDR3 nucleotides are TGTGCCAGCAAGGAATTTACAGGACCGAACACTGAAGCTTTCTTT.

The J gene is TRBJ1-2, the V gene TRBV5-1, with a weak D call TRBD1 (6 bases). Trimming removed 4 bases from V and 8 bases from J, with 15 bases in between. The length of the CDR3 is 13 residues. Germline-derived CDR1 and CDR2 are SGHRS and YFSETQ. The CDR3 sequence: CASSLGHSEGYTF. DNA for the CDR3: TGCGCCAGCAGCCTGGGACACTCAGAGGGCTACACCTTC.

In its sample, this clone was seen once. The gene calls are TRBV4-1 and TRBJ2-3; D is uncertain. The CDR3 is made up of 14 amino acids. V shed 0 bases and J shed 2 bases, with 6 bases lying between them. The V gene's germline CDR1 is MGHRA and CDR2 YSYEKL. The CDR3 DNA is TGCGCCAGCAGCCAAGATCGGGCCACAGATACGCAGTATTTT. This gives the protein CASSQDRATDTQYF.

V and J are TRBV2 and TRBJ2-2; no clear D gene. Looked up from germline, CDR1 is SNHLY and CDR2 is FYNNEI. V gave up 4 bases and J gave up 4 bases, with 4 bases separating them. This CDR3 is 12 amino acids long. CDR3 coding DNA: TGTGCCAGCAGTGTTGCCACCGGGGAGCTGTTTTTT. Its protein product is CASSVATGELFF. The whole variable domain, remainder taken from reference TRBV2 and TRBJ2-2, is EPEVTQTPSHQVTQMGQEVILRCVPISNHLYFYWYRQILGQKVEFLVSFYNNEISEKSEIFDDQFSVERPDGSNFTLKIRSTKLEDSAMYFCASSVATGELFFGEGSRLTVL.

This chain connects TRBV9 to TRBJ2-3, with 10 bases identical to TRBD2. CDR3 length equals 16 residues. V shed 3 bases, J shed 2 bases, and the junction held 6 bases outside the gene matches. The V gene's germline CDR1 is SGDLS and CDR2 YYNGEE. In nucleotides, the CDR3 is TGTGCCAGCAGCGCTAGAGGACTAGCGGTCACAGATACGCAGTATTTT. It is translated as CASSARGLAVTDTQYF. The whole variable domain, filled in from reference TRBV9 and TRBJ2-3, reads DSGVTQTPKHLITATGQRVTLRCSPRSGDLSVYWYQQSLDQGLQFLIQYYNGEERAKGNILERFSAQQFPDLHSELNLSSLELGDSALYFCASSARGLAVTDTQYFGPGTRLTVL.

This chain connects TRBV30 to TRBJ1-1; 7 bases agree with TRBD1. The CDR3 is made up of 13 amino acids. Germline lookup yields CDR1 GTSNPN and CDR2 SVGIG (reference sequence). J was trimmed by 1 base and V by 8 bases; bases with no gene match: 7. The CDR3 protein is CAGNRGKNTEAFF. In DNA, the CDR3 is TGTGCCGGGAACAGGGGAAAGAACACTGAAGCTTTCTTT.

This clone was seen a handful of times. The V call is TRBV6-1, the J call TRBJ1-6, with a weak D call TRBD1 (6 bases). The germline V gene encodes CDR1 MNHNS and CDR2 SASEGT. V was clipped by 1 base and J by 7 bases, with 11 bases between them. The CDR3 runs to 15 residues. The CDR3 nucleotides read TGTGCCAGCAGTGAAGTTGAAGGGGGGAATTCACCCCTCCACTTT. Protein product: CASSEVEGGNSPLHF.

CDR3 bases: TGTGCCAGCAGCTACGCGGGCTACAATGAGCAGTTCTTC. Amino acids: CASSYAGYNEQFF. V usage is TRBV11-3 and J usage is TRBJ2-1; D is possibly TRBD2 (5 bases). Germline V gene lookup returns CDR1 SGHNT and CDR2 YENEEA. The CDR3 loop spans 13 amino acids. V shed 4 bases and J shed 3 bases, with 7 bases lying between them.

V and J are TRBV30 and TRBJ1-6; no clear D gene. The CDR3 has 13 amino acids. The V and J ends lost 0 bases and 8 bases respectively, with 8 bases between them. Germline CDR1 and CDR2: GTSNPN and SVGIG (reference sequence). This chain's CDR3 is CAWSVNVDSPLHF. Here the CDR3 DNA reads TGTGCCTGGAGTGTTAACGTCGATTCACCCCTCCACTTT.

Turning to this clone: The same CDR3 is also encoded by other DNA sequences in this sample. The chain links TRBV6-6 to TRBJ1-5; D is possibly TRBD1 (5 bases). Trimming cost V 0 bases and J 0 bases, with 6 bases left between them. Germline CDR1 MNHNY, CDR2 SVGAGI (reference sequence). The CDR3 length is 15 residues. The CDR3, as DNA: TGTGCCAGCAGTTACTCCAGGGATAGCAATCAGCCCCAGCATTTT. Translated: CASSYSRDSNQPQHF.

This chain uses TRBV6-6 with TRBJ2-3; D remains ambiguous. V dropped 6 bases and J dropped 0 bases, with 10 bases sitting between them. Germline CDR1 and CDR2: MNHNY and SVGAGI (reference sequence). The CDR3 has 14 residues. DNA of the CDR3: TGTGCCAGCAGCCGACTCGGGAGCACAGATACGCAGTATTTT. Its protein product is CASSRLGSTDTQYF.

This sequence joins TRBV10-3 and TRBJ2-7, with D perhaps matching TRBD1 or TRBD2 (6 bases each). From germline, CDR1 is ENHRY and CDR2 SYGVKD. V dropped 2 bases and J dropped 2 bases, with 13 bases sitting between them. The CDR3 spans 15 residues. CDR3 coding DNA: TGTGCCATCAGTGAGCCCCTGAGGGGGGCCTACGAGCAGTACTTC. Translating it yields CAISEPLRGAYEQYF.

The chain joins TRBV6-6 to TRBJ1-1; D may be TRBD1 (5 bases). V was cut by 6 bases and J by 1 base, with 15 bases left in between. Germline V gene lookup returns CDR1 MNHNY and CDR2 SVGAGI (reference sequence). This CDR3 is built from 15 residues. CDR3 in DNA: TGTGCCAGCAGAAAACCAGGAGGGACGAACACTGAAGCTTTCTTT. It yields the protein CASRKPGGTNTEAFF.

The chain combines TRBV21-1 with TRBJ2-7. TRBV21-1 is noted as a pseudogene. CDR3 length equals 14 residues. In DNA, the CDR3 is TGTGCCAGCATTCCCATACAACTTACCTACGAGCAGTACTTC. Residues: CASIPIQLTYEQYF.

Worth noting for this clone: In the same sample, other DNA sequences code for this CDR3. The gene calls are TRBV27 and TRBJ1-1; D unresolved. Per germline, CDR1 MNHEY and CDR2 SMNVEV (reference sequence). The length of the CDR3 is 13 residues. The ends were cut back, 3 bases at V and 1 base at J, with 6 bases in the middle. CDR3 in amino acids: CASSFERNTEAFF. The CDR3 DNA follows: TGTGCCAGCAGTTTTGAGAGGAACACTGAAGCTTTCTTT.

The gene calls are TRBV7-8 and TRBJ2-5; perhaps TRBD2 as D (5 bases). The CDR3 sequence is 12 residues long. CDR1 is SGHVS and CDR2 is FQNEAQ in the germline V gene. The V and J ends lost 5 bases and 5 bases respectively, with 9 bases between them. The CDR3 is CASSRSGETQYF. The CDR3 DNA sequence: TGTGCCAGCAGCCGGAGCGGCGAGACCCAGTACTTC. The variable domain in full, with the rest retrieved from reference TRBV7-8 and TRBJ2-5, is GAGVSQSPRYKVAKRGQDVALRCDPISGHVSLFWYQQALGQGPEFLTYFQNEAQLDKSGLPSDRFFAERPEGSVSTLKIQRTQQEDSAVYLCASSRSGETQYFGPGTRLLVL.

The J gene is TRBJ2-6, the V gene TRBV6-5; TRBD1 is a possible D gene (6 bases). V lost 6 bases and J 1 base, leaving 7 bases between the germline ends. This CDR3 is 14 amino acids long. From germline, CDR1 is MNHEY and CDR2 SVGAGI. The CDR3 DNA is TGTGCCAGCAGAGACAGGTCTGGGGCCAACGTCCTGACTTTC. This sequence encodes CASRDRSGANVLTF.

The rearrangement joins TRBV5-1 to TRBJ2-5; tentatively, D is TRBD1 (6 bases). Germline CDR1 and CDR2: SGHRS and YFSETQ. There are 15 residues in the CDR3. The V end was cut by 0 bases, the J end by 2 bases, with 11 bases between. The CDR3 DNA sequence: TGCGCCAGCAGCTTGGCCAGGGGAGAACAAGAGACCCAGTACTTC. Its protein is CASSLARGEQETQYF. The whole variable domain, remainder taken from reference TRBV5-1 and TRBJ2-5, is KAGVTQTPRYLIKTRGQQVTLSCSPISGHRSVSWYQQTPGQGLQFLFEYFSETQRNKGNFPGRFSGRQFSNSRSEMNVSTLELGDSALYLCASSLARGEQETQYFGPGTRLLVL.

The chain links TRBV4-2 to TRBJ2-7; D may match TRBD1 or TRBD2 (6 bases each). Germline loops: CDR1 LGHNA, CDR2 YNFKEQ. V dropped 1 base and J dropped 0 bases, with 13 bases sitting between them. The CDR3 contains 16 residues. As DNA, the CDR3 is TGTGCCAGCAGCCAAGGGGGGCGGGAAAGCTCCTACGAGCAGTACTTC. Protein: CASSQGGRESSYEQYF.

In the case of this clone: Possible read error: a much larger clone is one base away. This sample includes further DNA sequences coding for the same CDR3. Written as DNA, the CDR3 is TGCGCCATTGGCGGCTATAAACAAGAGACCCAGTACTTC. It codes for CAIGGYKQETQYF. The chain has TRBV10-3 and TRBJ2-5; D call uncertain. CDR3 length: 13 residues. The V gene's germline CDR1 is ENHRY and CDR2 SYGVKD.

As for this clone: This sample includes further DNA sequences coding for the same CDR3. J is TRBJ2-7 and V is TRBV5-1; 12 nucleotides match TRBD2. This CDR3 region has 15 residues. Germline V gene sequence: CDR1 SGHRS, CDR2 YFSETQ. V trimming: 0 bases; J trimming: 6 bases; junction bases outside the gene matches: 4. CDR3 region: CASSLGLAGEGEQYF. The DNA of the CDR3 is TGCGCCAGCAGCTTGGGACTAGCGGGAGAAGGCGAGCAGTACTTC.

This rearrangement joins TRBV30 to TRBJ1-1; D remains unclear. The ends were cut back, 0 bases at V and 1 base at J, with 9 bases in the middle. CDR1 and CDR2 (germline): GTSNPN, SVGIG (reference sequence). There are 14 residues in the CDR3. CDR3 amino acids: CAWSVFGPNTEAFF. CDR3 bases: TGTGCCTGGAGTGTCTTCGGGCCGAACACTGAAGCTTTCTTT.

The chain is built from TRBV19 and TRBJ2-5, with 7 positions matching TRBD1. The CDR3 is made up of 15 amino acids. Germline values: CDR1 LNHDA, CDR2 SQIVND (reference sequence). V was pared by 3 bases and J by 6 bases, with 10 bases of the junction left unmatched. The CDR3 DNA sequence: TGTGCCAGTAGTATCCAGGGGGTCATAGGGAAGACCCAGTACTTC. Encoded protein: CASSIQGVIGKTQYF.

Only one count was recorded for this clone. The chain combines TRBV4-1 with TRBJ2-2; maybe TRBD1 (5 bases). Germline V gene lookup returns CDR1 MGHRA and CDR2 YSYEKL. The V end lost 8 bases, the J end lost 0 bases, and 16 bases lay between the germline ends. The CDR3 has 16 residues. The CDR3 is CASRLNTGPNTGELFF. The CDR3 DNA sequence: TGCGCCAGCCGATTAAACACAGGTCCGAACACCGGGGAGCTGTTTTTT.